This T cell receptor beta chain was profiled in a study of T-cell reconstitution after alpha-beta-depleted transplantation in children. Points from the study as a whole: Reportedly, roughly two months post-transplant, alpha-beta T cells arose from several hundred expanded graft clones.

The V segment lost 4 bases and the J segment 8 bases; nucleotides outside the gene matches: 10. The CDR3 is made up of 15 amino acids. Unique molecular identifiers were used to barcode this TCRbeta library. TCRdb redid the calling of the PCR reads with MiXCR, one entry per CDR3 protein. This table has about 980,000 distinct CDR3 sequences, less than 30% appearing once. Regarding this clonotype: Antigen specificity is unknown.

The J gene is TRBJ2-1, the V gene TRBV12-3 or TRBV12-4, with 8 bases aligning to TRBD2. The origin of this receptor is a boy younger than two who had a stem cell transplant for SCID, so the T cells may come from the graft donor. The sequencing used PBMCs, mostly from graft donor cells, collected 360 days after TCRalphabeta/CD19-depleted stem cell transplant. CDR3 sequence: CASSSRTSKGYEQFF. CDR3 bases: TGTGCCAGCAGTTCCCGGACTAGCAAAGGGTATGAGCAGTTCTTC.